Listed below are T cell receptor beta chains from one sample, sequenced in a study of response to subunit inactivated influenza vaccine. TCRdb passed the RT-PCR reads through MiXCR, listing each CDR3 protein once. Among roughly 670,000 distinct CDR3 sequences listed, 12% to 15% were seen once. Sequencing used PBMCs from blood, obtained less than 15 days before vaccination. Receptors were obtained from a man over 45 who received an inactivated influenza vaccine. The CDR3 runs from the conserved cysteine through the conserved F or W. The D gene is left open where the match is weak. The listing skips clone size in some rows; elsewhere it reads once, few, many or a size class.

j_gene	v_gene	d_gene	abundance	CDR3nt	CDR3aa
TRBJ2-5	TRBV11-2	-	-	TGTGCCAGCAGCTTAGGGTATTTCGTAGGTCAAGAGACCCAGTACTTC	CASSLGYFVGQETQYF
TRBJ2-4	TRBV12-3/TRBV12-4	-	many	TGTGCCAGCAGTACTGGCGGCAGAAACATTCAGTACTTC	CASSTGGRNIQYF
TRBJ2-2	TRBV7-2	-	few	TGTGCCAGCAGCTCTCGCATGGTTATGGTAACCGGGGAGCTGTTTTTT	CASSSRMVMVTGELFF
TRBJ2-5	TRBV5-1	TRBD1	few	TGCGCCAGCAGCCGGGGGACAGGGCGGGAAGAGACCCAGTACTTC	CASSRGTGREETQYF
TRBJ2-7	TRBV3-1	-	few	TGTGCCAGCAGCCTACCCCCCGGGATTACCTACGAGCAGTACTTC	CASSLPPGITYEQYF
TRBJ2-7	TRBV28	-	-	TGTGCCAGCGGAGGGAAGGGTTACGAGCAGTACTTC	CASGGKGYEQYF
TRBJ1-3	TRBV12-3/TRBV12-4	-	-	TGTGCCAGCAGTTTATGGACAGAATATTTCTCTGGAAACACCATATATTTT	CASSLWTEYFSGNTIYF
TRBJ1-1	TRBV5-1	-	few	TGCGCCAGCAGCGCCGAACTGGGGGGCAGCATGAACACTGAAGCTTTCTTT	CASSAELGGSMNTEAFF
TRBJ2-3	TRBV24-1	-	-	TGTGCCACCAGTGGTGGAAGGACGAGAGCCACAGATACGCAGTATTTT	CATSGGRTRATDTQYF
TRBJ1-5	TRBV20-1	-	-	TGCAGTGCAAGGACAGTCCTGGGAACCAATCAGCCCCAGCATTTT	CSARTVLGTNQPQHF
TRBJ2-7	TRBV10-3	-	-	TGTGCCATCAGAGATAGGGGGAACTCCTACGAGCTGTACTTC	CAIRDRGNSYELYF
TRBJ2-2	TRBV7-3	-	-	TGTGCCAGCAGCCCGAGGGGGGCCACCGGGGAGCTGTTTTTT	CASSPRGATGELFF
TRBJ1-1	TRBV29-1	-	few	TGCAGCGTACGGGACGGCGGGAACACTGAAGCTTTCTTT	CSVRDGGNTEAFF
TRBJ2-7	TRBV7-9	-	-	TGTGCCAGCAGCTTATCCACCTCCTACGAGCAGTACTTC	CASSLSTSYEQYF
TRBJ2-5	TRBV4-1	-	few	TGCGCCAGCAGCAAGGGGGGTTCCCCGAAAGAGACCCAGTACTTC	CASSKGGSPKETQYF
TRBJ2-3	TRBV12-3/TRBV12-4	-	few	TGTGCCAGCAGCCGGGACGGGTCGGGAGTTCAGTATTTT	CASSRDGSGVQYF
TRBJ2-7	TRBV7-2	-	few	TGTGCCAGCAGCTTACTTGGCCCCTCCTACGAGCAGTACTTC	CASSLLGPSYEQYF
TRBJ1-2	TRBV2	TRBD1	many	TGTGCCAGCAAGCCGGACAGGGAGGTCGGCGGCTACACCTTC	CASKPDREVGGYTF
TRBJ1-1	TRBV5-8	-	few	TGTGCCAGCATTAACCGGGGGGTTAGGGGCACTGAAGCTTTCTTT	CASINRGVRGTEAFF
TRBJ2-5	TRBV5-1	-	many	TGCGCCAGCAGCTTGGGGACAGTTAAGGAGACCCAGTACTTC	CASSLGTVKETQYF
TRBJ2-7	TRBV5-6	-	once	TGTGCCAGCAGCTTGTGGGGGGGCGCCCCCTACGAGCAGTACTTC	CASSLWGGAPYEQYF
TRBJ2-3	TRBV12-3/TRBV12-4	TRBD2	few	TGTGCCAGCAGTTACTCTAGCGGGTCAGCTACAGATACGCAGTATTTT	CASSYSSGSATDTQYF
TRBJ2-3	TRBV12-3/TRBV12-4	TRBD2	-	TGTGCCAGCAGTTTATCGCTAGCGGGCTCCACGGGGGGGTATTTT	CASSLSLAGSTGGYF
TRBJ2-3	TRBV6-1	-	-	TGTGCCAGCAGTCCCTTCCGGGACACAGATACGCAGTATTTT	CASSPFRDTDTQYF
TRBJ2-1	TRBV24-1	-	few	TGTGCCACCAGTGATTCGATCGGGACCCACAATGAGCAGTTCTTC	CATSDSIGTHNEQFF
TRBJ2-4	TRBV7-2	-	-	TGTGCCAGCAGCCGGGGGACAGCCAAAAACATTCAGTACTTC	CASSRGTAKNIQYF
TRBJ2-1	TRBV20-1	TRBD2	-	TGCAGTGCTAGAGATCGGCGAGCGGGAGGGTACAATGAGCAGTTCTTC	CSARDRRAGGYNEQFF
TRBJ1-1	TRBV12-3/TRBV12-4	-	many	TGTGCCAGCAGTTTAGAGAGTCTCCACACTGAAGCTTTCTTT	CASSLESLHTEAFF
TRBJ1-4	TRBV12-3/TRBV12-4	-	few	TGTGCCAGCAGTTTCTTGGGCGAAAAACTGTTTTTT	CASSFLGEKLFF
TRBJ2-2	TRBV3-1	-	few	TGTGCCAGCAGCCCACAAGTGGGGTCCGGGGAGCTGTTTTTT	CASSPQVGSGELFF
TRBJ2-7	TRBV29-1	-	few	TGCAGCGCAGCGACAGGTTTTGGCGAGCAGTACTTC	CSAATGFGEQYF
TRBJ2-7	TRBV5-6	-	-	TGTGCCAGCAGCCCTCGACAGGTGCTCTCCTACGAGCAGTACTTC	CASSPRQVLSYEQYF
TRBJ2-5	TRBV9	TRBD1	-	TGTGCCAGCACCACGACAGGGGCCTTCCAAGAGACCCAGTACTTC	CASTTTGAFQETQYF
TRBJ2-3	TRBV25-1	TRBD2	few	TGTGCCAGCAGTGCGACTAGCGGGGGACCCCGAGCAGATACGCAGTATTTT	CASSATSGGPRADTQYF